Below, 21 T cell receptor beta chains from the same sample are listed, as sequenced in a study of T cell responses to AZD1222 COVID-19 vaccine (dated by TCRdb to the early 2020s). Sample time point, as interpreted from the label and publication: baseline before first vaccination. Library preparation employed the immunoSEQ multiplex PCR assay. TCRdb mirrors the immuneACCESS table, restricted to in-frame sequences. Some clones are absent from its copies; in checked studies, under half trace to an unresolved V gene, and the reason for the others is unknown. The sample records 150,000 to 170,000 clones, 88% of which are singletons. The ten largest clones represent around 3.2% of the sample. Sequences were derived from peripheral blood, sampled on day 0 of AZD1222 vaccination. The receptors derive from an adult in good health.

The chain employs TRBV13 and TRBJ1-6; the match to TRBD1 covers 10 bases. The ends lost 4 bases at V and 8 bases at J; junction bases unmatched: 5. The CDR3 loop spans 15 amino acids. CDR1 is PRHDT and CDR2 is FYEKMQ in the germline V gene (reference sequence). The CDR3 DNA reads as TGTGCCAGCAGCTCCGGGGACAGGGGCTATTCACCCCTCCACTTT. Amino acid sequence: CASSSGDRGYSPLHF.

The chain carries TRBV7-9 and TRBJ1-2; tentatively, D is TRBD1 (5 bases). The CDR3 is 13 amino acids. CDR1 SEHNR and CDR2 FQNEAQ come from the germline V gene (reference sequence). Trimming left V 2 bases short and J 8 bases short, with 12 bases between. The CDR3 loop is CASSLYGAGGYTF. CDR3 in DNA: TGTGCCAGCAGCTTATACGGGGCTGGGGGCTACACCTTC.

The rearrangement uses TRBV7-2 and TRBJ2-1, with D maybe TRBD2 (5 bases). CDR1 SGHTA and CDR2 FQGNSA come from the germline V gene. Trimming took 5 bases from V and 9 from J, leaving 23 bases between them. The CDR3 has 16 residues. The DNA of the CDR3 is TGTGCCAGCAGCGTAAAAAGGCCTACTGAGGGCATTGAGCAGTTCTTC. This sequence encodes CASSVKRPTEGIEQFF.

The chain couples TRBV2 to TRBJ2-3, with D unclear. Per the germline V gene, CDR1 is SNHLY and CDR2 is FYNNEI. V was clipped by 4 bases and J by 0 bases, with 8 bases between them. CDR3 size: 14 residues. The CDR3 nucleotides are TGTGCCAGCAGTGCATGGGTGAGCACAGATACGCAGTATTTT. Amino acids: CASSAWVSTDTQYF.

The V gene is TRBV7-9, the J gene TRBJ2-3; D is possibly TRBD1 or TRBD2 (5 bases each). Germline V gene data show CDR1 as SEHNR and CDR2 as FQNEAQ (reference sequence). This CDR3 has 15 amino acids. With 6 bases removed from V and 1 base from J, the gap between germline ends came to 14 bases. The DNA of the CDR3 is TGTGCCAGCAGTAAAAAGAGGGACGGCACAGATACGCAGTATTTT. This gives the protein CASSKKRDGTDTQYF.

This sequence joins TRBV7-9 and TRBJ2-2, with D possibly being TRBD1 or TRBD2 (5 bases each). Trimming took 10 bases from V and 3 from J, leaving 21 bases between them. The CDR3 is made up of 16 amino acids. Germline values: CDR1 SEHNR, CDR2 FQNEAQ (reference sequence). CDR3 residues: CAIARGPLTYTGELFF. DNA of the CDR3: TGTGCCATCGCCCGGGGCCCCCTTACTTACACCGGGGAGCTGTTTTTT.

V usage is TRBV19 and J usage is TRBJ2-5, with TRBD2 matching over 9 bases. The J segment lost 5 bases and the V segment lost 3 bases, leaving 4 bases of the junction unmatched. Germline assignment: CDR1 LNHDA and CDR2 SQIVND (reference sequence). This CDR3 is built from 14 residues. CDR3 coding DNA: TGTGCCAGTAGTATGGGGACTAGCCCCGAGACCCAGTACTTC. Amino acid sequence: CASSMGTSPETQYF.

V gene TRBV4-3 combines with J gene TRBJ2-7; D not certain. The V end lost 2 bases, the J end lost 6 bases, and 23 bases lay between the germline ends. This CDR3 spans 17 amino acids. The germline V gene encodes CDR1 LGHNA and CDR2 YSLEER. CDR3 loop: CASSQTPRVDKPGEQYF. CDR3 DNA sequence: TGCGCCAGCAGCCAAACACCACGGGTCGACAAGCCGGGCGAGCAGTACTTC.

This clone was seen just once. The V and J genes are TRBV7-6 and TRBJ1-3; D is ambiguous. The germline CDR1 and CDR2 sequences are SGHVS and FNYEAQ. The CDR3 is 14 amino acids. Trimming removed 5 bases at V and 0 bases at J, with 8 bases between. CDR3 residues: CASSDGYSGNTIYF. The CDR3 region has the DNA TGTGCCAGCAGCGACGGCTACTCTGGAAACACCATATATTTT.

The CDR3 loop is CASSLQTFTSGANVLTF. CDR3 sequence (DNA): TGTGCCAGCAGCTTACAGACCTTTACCTCTGGGGCCAACGTCCTGACTTTC. The chain couples TRBV7-2 to TRBJ2-6; the D is unclear. Germline CDR1 SGHTA, CDR2 FQGNSA. Deletions cut 2 bases from V and 0 bases from J, with 11 bases between. CDR3 size: 17 residues.

In its sample, this clone was seen once. This chain uses TRBV6-2 or TRBV6-3 with TRBJ2-1; D perhaps matches TRBD1 (6 bases). The germline V gene encodes CDR1 MNHEY and CDR2 SVGEGT. CDR3 length: 17 amino acids. V was trimmed by 4 bases and J by 4 bases, leaving 20 bases between them. Here the CDR3 reads CASSSPPTGIKYNEQFF. For the CDR3, the DNA is TGTGCCAGCAGTTCTCCGCCGACAGGTATCAAATACAATGAGCAGTTCTTC.

The J gene is TRBJ1-4, the V gene TRBV5-5, with a possible D match to TRBD1 (6 bases). Trimming removed 4 bases from V and 4 bases from J, with 14 bases in between. Per germline, CDR1 SGHKS and CDR2 YYEKEE (reference sequence). This CDR3 has 15 residues. CDR3 nucleotide sequence: TGTGCCAGCAGCAAGGACCAGGGGCTTAATGAAAAACTGTTTTTT. The encoded protein is CASSKDQGLNEKLFF.

This chain uses TRBV10-3 with TRBJ1-1; D not certain. Deletions cut 0 bases from V and 7 bases from J, with 12 bases between. From germline, CDR1 is ENHRY and CDR2 SYGVKD. CDR3 size: 14 residues. This CDR3 reads CAISESMARGEAFF. The CDR3 nucleotides are TGTGCCATCAGTGAGTCGATGGCCCGGGGTGAAGCTTTCTTT.

The rearrangement joins TRBV5-1 to TRBJ2-2; maybe TRBD1 (6 bases). The CDR3 spans 13 residues. CDR1 and CDR2 (germline): SGHRS, YFSETQ. V was clipped by 4 bases and J by 7 bases, with 11 bases between them. The CDR3 nucleotides are TGCGCCAGCAGCCTACAGGGTGACGGGGAGCTGTTTTTT. Translation: CASSLQGDGELFF.

DNA for the CDR3: TGTGCCAGCAGCGTAGCCCCGGATTCACCCCTCCACTTT. Its protein is CASSVAPDSPLHF. This rearrangement joins TRBV9 to TRBJ1-6; D remains unclear. The V and J ends lost 0 bases and 8 bases respectively, with 6 bases between them. CDR3 size: 13 residues. Per germline, CDR1 SGDLS and CDR2 YYNGEE.

The chain uses TRBV10-1 and TRBJ1-2, with 7 bases that match TRBD1. Germline V gene sequence: CDR1 WNHNN, CDR2 SYGVQD (reference sequence). CDR3 length: 13 residues. Trimming removed 2 bases from V and 5 bases from J; junction bases left unmatched: 2. The CDR3 reads CASSEGTAYGYTF. DNA for the CDR3: TGCGCCAGCAGTGAGGGGACAGCTTATGGCTACACCTTC.

This clone appeared once. This rearrangement joins TRBV4-1 to TRBJ1-2, with D possibly being TRBD1 (6 bases). CDR3 length equals 19 residues. In germline, CDR1 is MGHRA, CDR2 YSYEKL. V dropped 4 bases and J dropped 5 bases, with 29 bases sitting between them. The CDR3 loop is CASSPLGGPIEKRIYGYTF. In DNA form, the CDR3 reads TGCGCCAGCAGCCCCCTTGGGGGGCCGATTGAAAAGCGGATATATGGCTACACCTTC.

CDR3 sequence reads: CASSLAWGHDTGELFF. The DNA for the CDR3 is TGTGCCAGCAGCTTAGCCTGGGGGCATGACACCGGGGAGCTGTTTTTT. This rearrangement joins TRBV11-2 to TRBJ2-2; D possibly corresponds to TRBD1 (6 bases). This CDR3 spans 16 amino acids. V lost 1 base to trimming and J lost 3 bases, with 12 bases between them. In germline, CDR1 is SGHAT, CDR2 FQNNGV.

The chain employs TRBV19 and TRBJ1-1; possibly TRBD1 for D (6 bases). Trimming took off 3 bases at V and 12 bases at J, with 14 bases between the two ends. This CDR3 comprises 12 residues. Germline CDR1 reads LNHDA; CDR2 reads SQIVND (reference sequence). CDR3 amino acids: CASSIPGGGTFF. DNA for the CDR3: TGTGCCAGTAGTATCCCTGGAGGGGGAACTTTCTTT.

This chain connects TRBV19 to TRBJ1-2; possible D gene TRBD1, 6 bases. Germline-derived CDR1 and CDR2 are LNHDA and SQIVND (reference sequence). V was pared by 7 bases and J by 4 bases, with 16 bases between. This CDR3 is 14 amino acids long. CDR3 DNA: TGTGCCAGTACCGTCGGGGGACAAGGCTATGGCTACACCTTC. Translation gives CASTVGGQGYGYTF.

This chain links TRBV27 with TRBJ1-2; D unclear. The V end was cut by 3 bases, the J end by 3 bases, with 14 bases between. The CDR3 loop spans 15 amino acids. Looked up from germline, CDR1 is MNHEY and CDR2 is SMNVEV (reference sequence). This chain's CDR3 is CASSFSPDGHYGYTF. CDR3 in DNA: TGTGCCAGCAGTTTCTCTCCTGACGGTCACTATGGCTACACCTTC.